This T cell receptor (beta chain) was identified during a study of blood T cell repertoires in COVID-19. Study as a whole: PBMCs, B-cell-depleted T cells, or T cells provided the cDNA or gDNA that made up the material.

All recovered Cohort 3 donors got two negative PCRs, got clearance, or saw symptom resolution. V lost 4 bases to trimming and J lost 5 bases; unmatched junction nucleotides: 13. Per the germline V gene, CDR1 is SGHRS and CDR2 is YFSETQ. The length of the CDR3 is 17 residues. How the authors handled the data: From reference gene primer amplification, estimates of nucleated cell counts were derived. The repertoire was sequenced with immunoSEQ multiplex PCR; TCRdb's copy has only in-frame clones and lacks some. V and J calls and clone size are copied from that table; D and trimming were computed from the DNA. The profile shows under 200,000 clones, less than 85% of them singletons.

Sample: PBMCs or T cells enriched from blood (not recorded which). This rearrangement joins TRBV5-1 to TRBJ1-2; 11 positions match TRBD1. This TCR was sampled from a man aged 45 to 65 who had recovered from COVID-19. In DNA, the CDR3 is TGCGCCAGCAGCCCAGGACAGGGGGCCGCTTCGGGGTATGGCTACACCTTC. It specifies CASSPGQGAASGYGYTF.